This T cell receptor (beta chain) appears in the sequencing data of a study of T cells in localized non-small cell lung cancer. The method was immunoSEQ multiplex PCR; TCRdb's version includes in-frame clones alone and lacks a portion of them. This table holds tens of thousands of clones, roughly 90% found once. Germline V lookup: CDR1 SGDLS, CDR2 YYNGEE. V lost 5 bases to trimming and J lost 0 bases; unmatched junction nucleotides: 6. This CDR3 has 15 amino acids. A note on this clone: Its antigen is as yet unknown.

Findings of the study overall: Tumor samples were not multi-region, leaving intratumor heterogeneity unexcluded. The study detected a median approximately 57 of the top 100 tumor clones in adjacent lung. Higher T cell density in the blood was associated with longer overall survival, whereas higher adjacent-lung clonality associated with shorter survival. Peak T cell clonality was found in uninvolved adjacent lung, exceeding tumor.

The source was peripheral blood mononuclear cells, collected before any cancer treatment. The V call is TRBV9, the J call TRBJ2-7; 9 nucleotides align to TRBD1. This sequence originates from a woman aged 35 to 70 with stage III lung adenocarcinoma. The CDR3 region has the DNA TGTGCCAGCAGTGCAACAGGGGGCTTCTCCTACGAGCAGTACTTC. Translation: CASSATGGFSYEQYF.